What follows are 23 T cell receptor beta chains derived from one specimen sequenced in a study of beta chain features in type 1 diabetes. Findings and caveats of the study: TCRB CDR3s from Type 1 diabetes patients were moderately but significantly shorter in all four CD4+ subsets.

Their antigens remain unidentified. Sequencing targeted expressed TCRB transcripts, as all isolated RNA had been reverse transcribed. Profiling relied on immunoSEQ multiplex PCR, and the TCRdb table lists in-frame clones only, not all of them. Among hundreds of thousands of clones listed, around 15% were seen once. The sample comprised naive CD4+ T cells from blood. The receptor set was obtained from a young man with type 1 diabetes.

This clone occurred a few times. The V gene is TRBV9, the J gene TRBJ2-3; 8 nucleotides match TRBD2. V gave up 4 bases and J gave up 6 bases; unmatched junction bases: 10. This CDR3 has 15 residues. Germline-derived CDR1 and CDR2 are SGDLS and YYNGEE. The DNA for the CDR3 is TGTGCCAGCAGCCCGGGGGGGCTTTCCGCGGATACGCAGTATTTT. Translation gives CASSPGGLSADTQYF.

This rearrangement joins TRBV7-2 to TRBJ1-1; D is undetermined. Germline V gives CDR1 SGHTA, CDR2 FQGNSA. V lost 4 bases to trimming and J lost 1 base, with 16 bases between them. CDR3 size: 16 residues. The CDR3 protein is CASSSRRPTANTEAFF. The DNA for the CDR3 is TGTGCCAGCAGCTCCAGGCGGCCGACTGCGAACACTGAAGCTTTCTTT.

This clone was detected only a few times. The V and J genes are TRBV28 and TRBJ2-5; D tentatively reads TRBD1 or TRBD2 (5 bases each). The germline V gene has CDR1 MDHEN and CDR2 SYDVKM. Trimming cost V 0 bases and J 5 bases, with 22 bases left between them. The CDR3 has 18 amino acids. The CDR3 protein is CASSLWGHRLGGPETQYF. The DNA of the CDR3 is TGTGCCAGCAGTTTATGGGGCCACAGGTTAGGAGGTCCCGAGACCCAGTACTTC.

This clone was seen more than once but under ten times. V is TRBV7-9 and J is TRBJ2-5; D not resolved. V was trimmed by 5 bases and J by 5 bases, leaving 9 bases between them. CDR1 is SEHNR, CDR2 FQNEAQ, per germline (reference sequence). CDR3 length: 12 amino acids. Here the CDR3 DNA reads TGTGCCAGCAGCCCGAGGTCGGAGACCCAGTACTTC. Amino acids: CASSPRSETQYF.

This clone was observed a few times. The V gene is TRBV28, the J gene TRBJ2-3; D is unresolved. Per germline, CDR1 MDHEN and CDR2 SYDVKM. V lost 8 bases, J lost 13 bases, and 19 bases lay in between. CDR3 length: 12 amino acids. The CDR3 sequence is CASARGGAYEYF. The CDR3 nucleotides read TGTGCCAGCGCCCGAGGCGGAGCCTACGAGTATTTT.

This sequence joins TRBV5-1 and TRBJ1-1, with D unclear. V was clipped by 0 bases and J by 4 bases, with 10 bases between them. This CDR3 region has 14 residues. Germline lookup yields CDR1 SGHRS and CDR2 YFSETQ. CDR3 nucleotides: TGCGCCAGCAGCTTGGAGGGCGAGGGCACTGAAGCTTTCTTT. It is translated as CASSLEGEGTEAFF.

This rearrangement joins TRBV4-1 to TRBJ2-4, with 8 bases that match TRBD1. This CDR3 is 14 amino acids long. V shed 8 bases and J 1 base; nucleotides not matched to a gene: 4. Germline V CDR1 and CDR2: MGHRA, YSYEKL. The CDR3, as DNA: TGCGCCAGCTCGACAGGGGATGCCAAAAACATTCAGTACTTC. This gives the protein CASSTGDAKNIQYF.

This clone was counted a single time. The V gene is TRBV30, the J gene TRBJ1-2; D is unresolved. The V gene's germline CDR1 is GTSNPN and CDR2 SVGIG (reference sequence). The CDR3 sequence is 12 residues long. Trimming removed 3 bases from V and 14 bases from J, with 19 bases in between. The CDR3 DNA sequence: TGTGCCTGGAGGGAGGCAGGACCTTTTAATACCTTC. This gives the protein CAWREAGPFNTF.

This clone was counted a few times. In the same sample, other DNA sequences code for this CDR3. This chain joins TRBV7-9 and TRBJ1-1; no reliable D call. The germline V gene has CDR1 SEHNR and CDR2 FQNEAQ (reference sequence). Trimming removed 3 bases at V and 5 bases at J, with 4 bases between. CDR3 length: 11 amino acids. CDR3 sequence (DNA): TGTGCCAGCAGCTTGTATACTGAAGCTTTCTTT. It specifies CASSLYTEAFF.

With respect to this clone: This sample also contains other DNA sequences that code for the same CDR3. This rearrangement joins TRBV30 to TRBJ2-7, with 8 bases aligning to TRBD1. This CDR3 region has 14 residues. Trimming cost V 4 bases and J 0 bases; bases outside gene matches: 5. Germline CDR1 reads GTSNPN; CDR2 reads SVGIG (reference sequence). Here the CDR3 reads CAWIRQGSSYEQYF. The CDR3 nucleotides are TGTGCCTGGATTCGACAGGGGAGCTCCTACGAGCAGTACTTC.

The CDR3: CASRGIRSGANVLTF. The CDR3 DNA reads TGTGCCAGCAGGGGAATCCGCTCTGGGGCCAACGTCCTGACTTTC. The J gene is TRBJ2-6, the V gene TRBV6-6; D unresolved. CDR1 and CDR2 (germline): MNHNY, SVGAGI (reference sequence). V was cut by 6 bases and J by 0 bases, with 9 bases left in between. The CDR3 is 15 amino acids.

This clone was observed a handful of times. The chain has TRBV5-4 and TRBJ2-2; perhaps TRBD1 as D (6 bases). This CDR3 is built from 16 residues. The V and J ends lost 7 bases and 2 bases respectively, with 18 bases between them. Germline CDR1 SGHNT, CDR2 YYREEE (reference sequence). The CDR3 here is CASGPRGRGNTGELFF. CDR3 nucleotides: TGTGCCAGCGGCCCTCGGGGCAGGGGCAACACCGGGGAGCTGTTTTTT. The complete variable domain, with remaining parts taken from reference TRBV5-4 and TRBJ2-2, reads ETGVTQSPTHLIKTRGQQVTLRCSSQSGHNTVSWYQQALGQGPQFIFQYYREEENGRGNFPPRFSGLQFPNYSSELNVNALELDDSALYLCASGPRGRGNTGELFFGEGSRLTVL.

The chain is built from TRBV28 and TRBJ1-1; D is unresolved. Germline lookup yields CDR1 MDHEN and CDR2 SYDVKM. The length of the CDR3 is 12 residues. The V and J ends lost 6 bases and 3 bases respectively, with 8 bases between them. CDR3 amino acids: CASRVSDTEAFF. CDR3 in DNA: TGTGCCAGCAGAGTCTCGGACACTGAAGCTTTCTTT.

The J gene is TRBJ2-7, the V gene TRBV7-9, with unresolved D. V lost 0 bases, J lost 6 bases, and 9 bases lay in between. Looked up from germline, CDR1 is SEHNR and CDR2 is FQNEAQ (reference sequence). The CDR3 spans 13 residues. The CDR3 protein is CASSLAEGSEQYF. The CDR3 DNA follows: TGTGCCAGCAGCTTAGCGGAAGGGTCCGAGCAGTACTTC.

The chain links TRBV6-1 to TRBJ1-2; D is perhaps TRBD1 (5 bases). Trimming took off 3 bases at V and 0 bases at J, with 8 bases between the two ends. CDR3 length: 14 residues. Germline V gene data show CDR1 as MNHNS and CDR2 as SASEGT. The CDR3 nucleotides read TGTGCCAGCAGTGAGCAGGGAACTAACTATGGCTACACCTTC. It specifies CASSEQGTNYGYTF.

CDR3 in amino acids: CASIPPSRYGYTF. CDR3 coding DNA: TGTGCCAGCATCCCCCCCAGCCGCTATGGCTACACCTTC. This chain links TRBV7-3 with TRBJ1-2; D is ambiguous. This CDR3 has 13 residues. Germline assignment: CDR1 SGHTA and CDR2 FQGTGA. V lost 7 bases and J 4 bases, leaving 13 bases between the germline ends.

The genes are TRBV9 and TRBJ1-1; TRBD1 matches at 7 bases. CDR3 length equals 13 residues. V was pared by 6 bases and J by 2 bases, with 4 bases of the junction left unmatched. In germline, CDR1 is SGDLS, CDR2 YYNGEE. This CDR3 is CASNGQANTEAFF. CDR3 nucleotides: TGTGCCAGCAACGGACAGGCAAACACTGAAGCTTTCTTT.

This clone was counted only a few times. The chain carries TRBV30 and TRBJ2-7; 12 positions match TRBD2. The V and J ends lost 3 bases and 6 bases, in that order; junction bases with no gene match: 6. CDR3 length: 14 residues. Germline assignment: CDR1 GTSNPN and CDR2 SVGIG (reference sequence). CDR3 region: CAWSRLAGALEQYF. The CDR3 coding sequence is TGTGCCTGGAGCAGACTAGCGGGGGCTCTCGAGCAGTACTTC.

V is TRBV7-2 and J is TRBJ2-2, with TRBD1 identical over 10 bases. CDR1 is SGHTA and CDR2 is FQGNSA in the germline V gene. V gave up 2 bases and J gave up 7 bases; unmatched junction bases: 4. There are 15 residues in the CDR3. As DNA, the CDR3 is TGTGCCAGCAGCTTAACGGGACAGGGGAACGGGGAGCTGTTTTTT. It translates to CASSLTGQGNGELFF.

V is TRBV20-1 and J is TRBJ2-7; D gene ambiguous. Germline CDR1 is DFQATT and CDR2 is SNEGSKA (reference sequence). V lost 5 bases and J lost 2, with 7 bases in between. The CDR3 sequence is 11 residues long. The CDR3 region is CSAGRTYEQYF. The CDR3 nucleotides are TGCAGTGCTGGGCGCACCTACGAGCAGTACTTC.

This clone was detected a few times. The chain combines TRBV30 with TRBJ1-1; D not resolved. This CDR3 region has 15 residues. Germline loops: CDR1 GTSNPN, CDR2 SVGIG (reference sequence). V gave up 1 base and J gave up 0 bases, with 12 bases separating them. The CDR3 DNA is TGTGCCTGGAGTGATGAAGGGTGGATGAACACTGAAGCTTTCTTT. Amino acids: CAWSDEGWMNTEAFF.

This clone has more than one count but fewer than ten. This chain uses TRBV28 with TRBJ1-2; 10 positions match TRBD1. V shed 5 bases and J 1 base; nucleotides not matched to a gene: 10. From germline, CDR1 is MDHEN and CDR2 SYDVKM. There are 17 residues in the CDR3. The CDR3 coding sequence is TGTGCCAGCAGTACGTCCGGGACAGGGGAAGTTAACTATGGCTACACCTTC. Translating it yields CASSTSGTGEVNYGYTF.

The rearrangement uses TRBV7-2 and TRBJ2-2, with D uncertain. Germline assignment: CDR1 SGHTA and CDR2 FQGNSA. The CDR3 contains 14 residues. V was trimmed by 1 base and J by 2 bases, leaving 5 bases between them. In DNA form, the CDR3 reads TGTGCCAGCAGCTTAGGCCACAACACCGGGGAGCTGTTTTTT. Protein: CASSLGHNTGELFF.